This T cell receptor beta chain was recovered during a study of human T cells and chemical hapten exposure. This CDR3 is built from 15 residues. Germline V lookup: CDR1 SGHAT, CDR2 FQNNGV. Trimming took 6 bases from V and 1 from J, leaving 15 bases between them. This clonotype was seen a handful of times. Time point reported: patch test 1, 2 weeks after DPC sensitization. Treatment denoted: therapeutic diphenylcyclopropenone sensitization with weekly scalp DPC. TCRdb reprocessed the RACE reads with MiXCR, giving one entry per CDR3 protein. The data hold about 99,000 distinct CDR3 sequences, with under 15% observed a single time.

The clonotype originates from a woman aged 40 to 50 with alopecia areata. Some clones in this sample may be carry-over from other donors' samples. The V call is TRBV11-2, the J call TRBJ2-5; no clear D. The sample in question was whole blood, obtained in connection with sensitization to the hapten diphenylcyclopropenone (DPC). The CDR3 here is CASRTLSGSQETQYF. CDR3 nucleotides: TGTGCCAGCAGAACTCTGTCGGGCAGCCAAGAGACCCAGTACTTC.